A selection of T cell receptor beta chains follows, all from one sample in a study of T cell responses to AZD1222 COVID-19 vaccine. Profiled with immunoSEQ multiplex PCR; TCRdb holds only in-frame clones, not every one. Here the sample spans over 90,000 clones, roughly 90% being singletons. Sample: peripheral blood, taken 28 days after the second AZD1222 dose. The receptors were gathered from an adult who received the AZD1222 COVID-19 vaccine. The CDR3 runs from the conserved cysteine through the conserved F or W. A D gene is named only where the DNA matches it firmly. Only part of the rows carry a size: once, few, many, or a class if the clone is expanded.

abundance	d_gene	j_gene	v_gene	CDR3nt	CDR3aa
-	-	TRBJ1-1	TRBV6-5	TGTGCCAGCAGTTACCTATCGACAGTGAACACTGAAGCTTTCTTT	CASSYLSTVNTEAFF
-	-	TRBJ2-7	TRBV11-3	TGTGCCAGCAGCTGGGACGGACCGGCCTACGAGCAGTACTTC	CASSWDGPAYEQYF
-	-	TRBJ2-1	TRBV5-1	TGCGCCAGCAGCTTGGCCCAAACCAGGGGCAATGAGCAGTTCTTC	CASSLAQTRGNEQFF
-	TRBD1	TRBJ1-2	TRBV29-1	TGCAGCGTTCCTGACAGGGACTATGGCTACACCTTC	CSVPDRDYGYTF
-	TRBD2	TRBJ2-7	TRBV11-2	TGTGCCAGCAGCGGGACTAGCGGGAGGTCCTTCTCCTACGAGCAGTACTTC	CASSGTSGRSFSYEQYF
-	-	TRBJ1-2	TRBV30	TGTGCCTGGAGTTTTATAGGCATGGGGTATGGCTACACCTTC	CAWSFIGMGYGYTF
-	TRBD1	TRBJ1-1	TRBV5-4	TGTGCCAGCAGCCCTGTTCAGGGGGCCCCAGGTAGCGGCACTGAAGCTTTCTTT	CASSPVQGAPGSGTEAFF
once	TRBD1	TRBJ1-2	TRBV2	TGTGCCAGCGGCTCATCGACAGGGGGGAACTATGGCTACACCTTC	CASGSSTGGNYGYTF
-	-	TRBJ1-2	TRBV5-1	TGCGCCAGCAGCTTGAGTATATCAGGGCTTGATGCCTATGGCTACACCTTC	CASSLSISGLDAYGYTF
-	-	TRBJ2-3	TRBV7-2	TGTGCCAGCAGCTTAGGTAGCAGCACAGATACGCAGTATTTT	CASSLGSSTDTQYF